This passage covers 21 T cell receptor beta chains from one sample sequenced in a study of CD8 T cells in Susac syndrome. RNA, at roughly 0.45 to 1 ug, was reverse transcribed with random hexamers. One entry per CDR3 protein results from TCRdb running MiXCR on the immunoSEQ multiplex PCR reads. The table shows roughly 300,000 distinct CDR3 sequences, with about 85% occurring only once. The sample taken for sequencing was CD8+ T cells from PBMCs. The receptor set was obtained from a human donor with multiple sclerosis.

CDR3 protein: CASSSPGHGTDTQYF. The CDR3, as DNA: TGTGCCAGCAGTTCCCCCGGACACGGCACAGATACGCAGTATTTT. This chain uses TRBV12-3 or TRBV12-4 with TRBJ2-3; the D gene is possibly TRBD1 (5 bases). Trimming cost V 4 bases and J 1 base, with 12 bases left between them. The CDR3 has 15 residues.

As concerns this clonotype: One end of the junction varies from germline; a read error may be responsible. This chain uses TRBV7-7 with TRBJ2-1, with TRBD2 matching over 7 bases. CDR1 and CDR2 (germline): SSHAT, FNYEAQ (reference sequence). The CDR3 sequence is 16 residues long. This CDR3 is CASSRSGMGRYNEQFF. The CDR3 DNA reads TGTGCTAGCAGCCGCAGCGGGATGGGGCGGTACAATGAGCAGTTCTTC.

The chain employs TRBV7-8 and TRBJ1-1, with TRBD1 as a possible D gene (6 bases). The CDR3 totals 16 residues. The ends were cut back, 1 base at V and 2 bases at J, with 14 bases in the middle. The germline V gene encodes CDR1 SGHVS and CDR2 FQNEAQ. The DNA of the CDR3 is TGTGCCAGCAGCTTAGAGGCCGCCAGGGGTAACACTGAAGCTTTCTTT. Encoded protein: CASSLEAARGNTEAFF.

This chain links TRBV20-1 with TRBJ2-1; D uncertain. The length of the CDR3 is 15 residues. Trimming cost V 0 bases and J 4 bases, with 13 bases left between them. Germline assignment: CDR1 DFQATT and CDR2 SNEGSKA (reference sequence). CDR3 in amino acids: CSARDTTVLYNEQFF. CDR3 in DNA: TGCAGTGCTAGAGATACTACAGTTCTATACAATGAGCAGTTCTTC.

The table lists this clonotype with a count of one. This chain joins TRBV29-1 and TRBJ2-3, with D perhaps TRBD2 (6 bases). CDR1 is SQVTM, CDR2 ANQGSEA, per germline. V lost 4 bases and J 3 bases, leaving 17 bases between the germline ends. The CDR3 sequence is 15 residues long. As DNA, the CDR3 is TGCAGCGTTGGATTGCGGGGAGATAGAACAGATACGCAGTATTTT. Translation gives CSVGLRGDRTDTQYF.

The genes are TRBV14 and TRBJ2-1; possibly TRBD1 for D (5 bases). The CDR3 loop spans 16 amino acids. V shed 1 base and J shed 0 bases, with 10 bases lying between them. Germline lookup yields CDR1 SGHDN and CDR2 FVKESK. The CDR3 here is CASSQGGRSSYNEQFF. The CDR3 DNA is TGTGCCAGCAGCCAAGGGGGCAGAAGCTCCTACAATGAGCAGTTCTTC.

This clonotype was recorded a few times. The chain joins TRBV6-1 to TRBJ2-3; perhaps D is TRBD1 or TRBD2 (5 bases each). With 4 bases removed from V and 2 bases from J, the gap between germline ends came to 10 bases. Germline V gives CDR1 MNHNS, CDR2 SASEGT. The CDR3 covers 14 residues. In nucleotides, the CDR3 is TGTGCCAGCAGTGTCTGGGGGAACACAGATACGCAGTATTTT. Amino acid sequence: CASSVWGNTDTQYF.

The rearrangement uses TRBV9 and TRBJ2-5; 7 bases map to TRBD2. The CDR3 sequence is 15 residues long. CDR1 is SGDLS and CDR2 is YYNGEE in the germline V gene. V was clipped by 0 bases and J by 1 base; unmatched bases: 3. The CDR3 protein is CASSVVGTTQETQYF. The CDR3 coding sequence is TGTGCCAGCAGCGTAGTAGGGACTACCCAAGAGACCCAGTACTTC.

The chain uses TRBV11-2 and TRBJ2-7, with 10 bases lining up with TRBD2. J gave up 2 bases and V 4 bases, and 2 bases lay outside the gene matches. The CDR3 extends over 14 amino acids. Germline CDR1 SGHAT, CDR2 FQNNGV. For the CDR3, the DNA is TGTGCCAGCAGCTCACTAGCGGGAACCTACGAGCAGTACTTC. Translated: CASSSLAGTYEQYF.

The chain has TRBV28 and TRBJ2-1; weak D call: TRBD2 (6 bases). V lost 6 bases, J lost 0 bases, and 15 bases lay in between. CDR3 size: 16 residues. Germline V CDR1 and CDR2: MDHEN, SYDVKM. The CDR3 DNA reads TGTGCCAGCAGCCCCGTCTACGGGAGCTCCTACAATGAGCAGTTCTTC. It yields the protein CASSPVYGSSYNEQFF.

J is TRBJ2-5 and V is TRBV20-1; TRBD1 is a possible D gene (6 bases). The germline V gene has CDR1 DFQATT and CDR2 SNEGSKA (reference sequence). Deletions cut 6 bases from V and 3 bases from J, with 8 bases between. The CDR3 sequence is 11 residues long. CDR3 loop: CSAYREETQYF. The CDR3 region has the DNA TGCAGTGCCTACAGGGAAGAGACCCAGTACTTC.

V usage is TRBV13 and J usage is TRBJ2-1, with 12 nucleotides matching TRBD2. The CDR3 sequence is 16 residues long. Germline V lookup: CDR1 PRHDT, CDR2 FYEKMQ (reference sequence). V was pared by 4 bases and J by 3 bases, with 4 bases of the junction left unmatched. The CDR3 region has the DNA TGTGCCAGCAGCTGGACTAGCGGGACGCTCTACAATGAGCAGTTCTTC. Translating gives CASSWTSGTLYNEQFF.

The CDR3 loop is CASSVGGQGVQFF. The CDR3 nucleotides are TGTGCCAGCAGCGTCGGGGGACAGGGTGTGCAGTTCTTC. This sequence joins TRBV9 and TRBJ2-1, with 9 bases identical to TRBD1. Germline V gene lookup returns CDR1 SGDLS and CDR2 YYNGEE. With 2 bases clipped from V and 12 bases from J, the junction kept 6 bases outside the gene matches. The CDR3 has 13 amino acids. Together with reference TRBV9 and TRBJ2-1, the CDR3 gives the full variable domain: DSGVTQTPKHLITATGQRVTLRCSPRSGDLSVYWYQQSLDQGLQFLIQYYNGEERAKGNILERFSAQQFPDLHSELNLSSLELGDSALYFCASSVGGQGVQFFGPGTRLTVL.

This sequence joins TRBV19 and TRBJ2-1; 7 nucleotides match TRBD2. J was trimmed by 6 bases and V by 3 bases; bases with no gene match: 5. Germline loops: CDR1 LNHDA, CDR2 SQIVND (reference sequence). The CDR3 consists of 14 residues. CDR3 DNA sequence: TGTGCCAGTAGTATGGGCGGCGGGAGCAATGAGCAGTTCTTC. Translated, it gives CASSMGGGSNEQFF.

The chain recombines TRBV14 with TRBJ2-1, with TRBD2 matching over 8 bases. The V gene's germline CDR1 is SGHDN and CDR2 FVKESK. The CDR3 has 15 amino acids. V lost 2 bases and J lost 4; bases outside the gene matches: 4. CDR3 nucleotide sequence: TGTGCCAGCAGCCAAATACGACTAGCGTACAATGAGCAGTTCTTC. Translated, it gives CASSQIRLAYNEQFF.

The chain employs TRBV14 and TRBJ1-6; 8 bases line up with TRBD1. J was trimmed by 9 bases and V by 7 bases; bases with no gene match: 8. Germline V gene data show CDR1 as SGHDN and CDR2 as FVKESK. The CDR3 totals 14 residues. As DNA, the CDR3 is TGTGCCAGCAACCTGCAGGGGGCTAGTTCACCCCTCCACTTT. Its translation is CASNLQGASSPLHF.

This clonotype showed up just a few times. J is TRBJ1-2 and V is TRBV4-2; unclear D gene. From germline, CDR1 is LGHNA and CDR2 YNFKEQ. The CDR3 consists of 14 residues. Between the trimmed V and J ends, which lost 4 bases and 3 bases, there was a span of 12 bases. Here the CDR3 reads CASSPAGNHYGYTF. The CDR3 region has the DNA TGTGCCAGCAGCCCGGCGGGGAACCACTATGGCTACACCTTC.

The rearrangement joins TRBV9 to TRBJ1-2; 9 bases are a match to TRBD1. Germline CDR1 reads SGDLS; CDR2 reads YYNGEE. Trimming cost V 4 bases and J 0 bases; bases outside gene matches: 7. The CDR3 loop spans 16 amino acids. This CDR3 is CASSTRDRVSNYGYTF. The DNA of the CDR3 is TGTGCCAGCAGCACCCGGGACAGGGTTTCTAACTATGGCTACACCTTC.

CDR3 in amino acids: CASSRIDLVPEAFF. DNA of the CDR3: TGTGCCAGCAGCCGAATTGACCTAGTGCCTGAAGCTTTCTTT. The chain combines TRBV7-9 with TRBJ1-1; unclear D gene. Trimming left V 5 bases short and J 6 bases short, with 16 bases between. CDR1 is SEHNR, CDR2 FQNEAQ, per germline (reference sequence). The CDR3 loop spans 14 amino acids.

The chain joins TRBV29-1 to TRBJ1-1; D not certain. From germline, CDR1 is SQVTM and CDR2 ANQGSEA. V lost 1 base and J 9 bases, leaving 12 bases between the germline ends. The CDR3 has 12 amino acids. CDR3 DNA: TGCAGCGTTGAAGGGCAATCACCCAAAGCTTTCTTT. This codes for CSVEGQSPKAFF.

The chain carries TRBV29-1 and TRBJ2-3; D is possibly TRBD2 (7 bases). Trimming cost V 6 bases and J 0 bases, with 16 bases left between them. Germline loops: CDR1 SQVTM, CDR2 ANQGSEA. The CDR3 sequence is 15 residues long. The CDR3 DNA reads as TGCAGCGTGGCTCTGCGGGGGCCTAGCACAGATACGCAGTATTTT. This sequence encodes CSVALRGPSTDTQYF.